Reported below is one T cell receptor (beta chain). As yet, its antigen is unknown. This sample is part of a study of somatic mutations in cytotoxic T cells in rheumatoid arthritis. Sequenced by immunoSEQ multiplex PCR; TCRdb stores in-frame clones only, minus some. The sample yields approximately 13,000 clones, more than 75% seen once. Study-wide points: CD8+ T-cell clonality did not differ significantly between rheumatoid arthritis patients and age-matched healthy controls.

J lost 6 bases, V lost 5 bases, and 5 bases had no gene match. The V gene's germline CDR1 is MDHEN and CDR2 SYDVKM. The CDR3 spans 15 residues. V and J are TRBV28 and TRBJ2-7; 15 bases are shared with TRBD2. Material: CD8+ T cells sorted from blood. The receptor's source is an adult with rheumatoid arthritis. The CDR3 bases are TGTGCCAGCAGTAGCGGGACTAGCGGGAGGTCCGAGCAGTACTTC. This encodes CASSSGTSGRSEQYF.